A selection of T cell receptor beta chains follows, all from one sample in a study of T cell repertoires in cytomegalovirus infection. No antigens are known for them. TCRdb reanalysed the reads using MiXCR and keeps one entry per CDR3 protein. The table has 380,000 or so distinct CDR3 sequences, roughly 34% seen once. The source was cultured PBMCs, collected from culture after CMV antigen stimulation. All receptors come from a human donor in good health (CMV status not recorded). Some clones in this sample may be carry-over from other donors' samples. Each CDR3 is given with its conserved first and last residue. Each record gives: D gene, V gene, clone size, J gene, CDR3 DNA, CDR3 protein. The D gene is left open where the match is weak. The listing skips clone size in some rows; elsewhere it reads once, few, many or a size class.

d_gene: -; v_gene: TRBV19; abundance: few; j_gene: TRBJ2-3; CDR3nt: TGTGCCAGTAGTATTATAACGGGCGCTAGCACAGATACGCAGTATTTT; CDR3aa: CASSIITGASTDTQYF
d_gene: TRBD1; v_gene: TRBV7-2; abundance: few; j_gene: TRBJ1-1; CDR3nt: TGTGCCAGCAGCTTAGCACAGGGGGTAACTGAAGCTTTCTTT; CDR3aa: CASSLAQGVTEAFF
d_gene: -; v_gene: TRBV11-2; abundance: -; j_gene: TRBJ1-4; CDR3nt: TGTGCCAGCAGCTCCCTCTTAGGGGAAAAACTGTTTTTT; CDR3aa: CASSSLLGEKLFF
d_gene: -; v_gene: TRBV20-1; abundance: -; j_gene: TRBJ2-7; CDR3nt: TGCAGTGCCATTAGGGGGGGCCGAAGAGAGCAGTACTTC; CDR3aa: CSAIRGGRREQYF
d_gene: TRBD1; v_gene: TRBV4-1; abundance: -; j_gene: TRBJ1-2; CDR3nt: TGCGCCAGCAGCACAGGGACAGGGATATATGGCTACACCTTC; CDR3aa: CASSTGTGIYGYTF
d_gene: TRBD2; v_gene: TRBV7-8; abundance: -; j_gene: TRBJ2-2; CDR3nt: TGTGCCAGCAGCAAGGGACTAGCGGGTACCGGGGAGCTGTTTTTT; CDR3aa: CASSKGLAGTGELFF
d_gene: TRBD1; v_gene: TRBV20-1; abundance: -; j_gene: TRBJ1-5; CDR3nt: TGCAGTGCTAGGAGGGACAGGGGTTCTCATAGCAATCAGCCCCAGCATTTT; CDR3aa: CSARRDRGSHSNQPQHF
d_gene: TRBD2; v_gene: TRBV7-8; abundance: many; j_gene: TRBJ2-1; CDR3nt: TGTGCCAGCAGCTTAGTTCTAGCGGGGCACAATGAGCAGTTCTTC; CDR3aa: CASSLVLAGHNEQFF
d_gene: -; v_gene: TRBV9; abundance: few; j_gene: TRBJ2-3; CDR3nt: TGTGCCAGCAGCCCCCGGACTCCAGATACGCAGTATTTT; CDR3aa: CASSPRTPDTQYF
d_gene: TRBD2; v_gene: TRBV30; abundance: -; j_gene: TRBJ2-3; CDR3nt: TGTGCCTGGGCGGGAGGGGATACGCAGTATTTT; CDR3aa: CAWAGGDTQYF
d_gene: -; v_gene: TRBV7-6; abundance: -; j_gene: TRBJ2-5; CDR3nt: TGTGCCAGCAGCTTAGATCCTAGCCCGGACAGAGAGACCCAGTACTTC; CDR3aa: CASSLDPSPDRETQYF
d_gene: TRBD2; v_gene: TRBV6-6; abundance: few; j_gene: TRBJ2-1; CDR3nt: TGTGCCAGCGGGGTAGCGGGAGGAGATGAGCAGTTCTTC; CDR3aa: CASGVAGGDEQFF
d_gene: -; v_gene: TRBV27; abundance: -; j_gene: TRBJ2-3; CDR3nt: TGTGCCAGCAGGCTACAGGGCGCTAGCACAGATACGCAGTATTTT; CDR3aa: CASRLQGASTDTQYF
d_gene: TRBD2; v_gene: TRBV12-5; abundance: -; j_gene: TRBJ2-3; CDR3nt: TGTGCTAGTGGACTAACTAGCGGGAGCACAGATACGCAGTATTTT; CDR3aa: CASGLTSGSTDTQYF
d_gene: -; v_gene: TRBV6-8; abundance: few; j_gene: TRBJ1-2; CDR3nt: TGTGCCAGCAGACTCAATGGCTACACCTTC; CDR3aa: CASRLNGYTF
d_gene: -; v_gene: TRBV30; abundance: few; j_gene: TRBJ2-5; CDR3nt: TGTGCCTGGGGTGAAAAGGGACTGGAAGAGACCCAGTACTTC; CDR3aa: CAWGEKGLEETQYF
d_gene: -; v_gene: TRBV19; abundance: -; j_gene: TRBJ2-2; CDR3nt: TGTGCCAGTAGTCCCTCGAGCAGGGTTCACACCGGGGAGCTGTTTTTT; CDR3aa: CASSPSSRVHTGELFF
d_gene: -; v_gene: TRBV7-2; abundance: -; j_gene: TRBJ2-5; CDR3nt: TGTGCCAGCAGCACCTATGAAGCGCCTGGGGAGACCCAGTACTTC; CDR3aa: CASSTYEAPGETQYF
d_gene: TRBD2; v_gene: TRBV6-8; abundance: -; j_gene: TRBJ2-7; CDR3nt: TGTGCCAGCAGTGGGACTAGCGGGGACTACGAGCAGTACTTC; CDR3aa: CASSGTSGDYEQYF
d_gene: -; v_gene: TRBV4-3; abundance: few; j_gene: TRBJ1-5; CDR3nt: TGCGCCAGCAGCCAAGATATGGGAGGCAATCAGCCCCAGCATTTT; CDR3aa: CASSQDMGGNQPQHF
d_gene: -; v_gene: TRBV7-9; abundance: few; j_gene: TRBJ2-1; CDR3nt: TGTGCCAGCAGCTTAGCACCTTCCAACAATGAGCAGTTCTTC; CDR3aa: CASSLAPSNNEQFF
d_gene: -; v_gene: TRBV29-1; abundance: -; j_gene: TRBJ1-1; CDR3nt: TGCAGCGTTGAGAGTGGGACTGAAGCTTTCTTT; CDR3aa: CSVESGTEAFF
d_gene: -; v_gene: TRBV12-3/TRBV12-4; abundance: few; j_gene: TRBJ2-7; CDR3nt: TGTGCCAGCAGGAGACAGACACAATCCTACGAGCAGTACTTC; CDR3aa: CASRRQTQSYEQYF
d_gene: -; v_gene: TRBV10-3; abundance: -; j_gene: TRBJ2-5; CDR3nt: TGTGCCATCAGAGGTCGTTTAGTAGAGACCCAGTACTTC; CDR3aa: CAIRGRLVETQYF
d_gene: -; v_gene: TRBV24-1; abundance: few; j_gene: TRBJ2-5; CDR3nt: TGTGCCACCAGTGACGAAAGGACGGGAGAGACCCAGTACTTC; CDR3aa: CATSDERTGETQYF
d_gene: TRBD2; v_gene: TRBV20-1; abundance: -; j_gene: TRBJ2-1; CDR3nt: TGCAGTGCTAGAGGCACTAGCGGGAGGGCCGGGGGTGAGCAGTTCTTC; CDR3aa: CSARGTSGRAGGEQFF
d_gene: -; v_gene: TRBV6-2/TRBV6-3; abundance: once; j_gene: TRBJ2-7; CDR3nt: TGTGCCAGCAGTCACCTGGAGGGACGTGCCCAGTACGAGCAGTACTTC; CDR3aa: CASSHLEGRAQYEQYF
d_gene: -; v_gene: TRBV6-6; abundance: -; j_gene: TRBJ2-5; CDR3nt: TGTGCCAGCAGTCTGGGGTGGCAGGGGACGACCCAGTACTTC; CDR3aa: CASSLGWQGTTQYF
d_gene: -; v_gene: TRBV9; abundance: few; j_gene: TRBJ2-3; CDR3nt: TGTGCCAGCAGCGTAGGGAGTAGCGGAGACACAGATACGCAGTATTTT; CDR3aa: CASSVGSSGDTDTQYF
d_gene: -; v_gene: TRBV2; abundance: few; j_gene: TRBJ2-5; CDR3nt: TGTGCCAGCAAAAGGGTCGATAAAGAGACCCAGTACTTC; CDR3aa: CASKRVDKETQYF
d_gene: -; v_gene: TRBV7-2; abundance: -; j_gene: TRBJ1-3; CDR3nt: TGTGCCAGCAGCCCCCCAGGGACCTCTGGAAACACCATATATTTT; CDR3aa: CASSPPGTSGNTIYF
d_gene: -; v_gene: TRBV6-2/TRBV6-3; abundance: few; j_gene: TRBJ2-5; CDR3nt: TGTGCCAGCAGGAGAGGGGGAGGAGAGACCCAGTACTTC; CDR3aa: CASRRGGGETQYF
d_gene: TRBD2; v_gene: TRBV20-1; abundance: -; j_gene: TRBJ2-1; CDR3nt: TGCAGTGCCGGACTAGCGGCTATCAATGAGCAGTTCTTC; CDR3aa: CSAGLAAINEQFF
d_gene: -; v_gene: TRBV6-6; abundance: -; j_gene: TRBJ2-3; CDR3nt: TGTGCCAGCAATTTTGATCGGACAGATACGCAGTATTTT; CDR3aa: CASNFDRTDTQYF
d_gene: -; v_gene: TRBV6-1; abundance: few; j_gene: TRBJ2-7; CDR3nt: TGTGCCAGCAGTGAACGATCGGGGCTCCTCGGGAACGAGCAGTACTTC; CDR3aa: CASSERSGLLGNEQYF
d_gene: TRBD1; v_gene: TRBV5-1; abundance: -; j_gene: TRBJ1-6; CDR3nt: TGCGCCAGCAGCTATCCGGGACAGGATGTATCGGTATCACCCCTCCACTTT; CDR3aa: CASSYPGQDVSVSPLHF
d_gene: TRBD1; v_gene: TRBV12-3/TRBV12-4; abundance: -; j_gene: TRBJ1-1; CDR3nt: TGTGCCAGCAGTTCTAAAGGGACAGGGGGTAGTACTGAAGCTTTCTTT; CDR3aa: CASSSKGTGGSTEAFF
d_gene: -; v_gene: TRBV7-6; abundance: few; j_gene: TRBJ2-2; CDR3nt: TGTGCCAGCAGCTCCACGGGTGCGGCCGGGGAGCTGTTTTTT; CDR3aa: CASSSTGAAGELFF
d_gene: -; v_gene: TRBV28; abundance: -; j_gene: TRBJ1-5; CDR3nt: TGTGCCAGCAGGACGGACAGCTCCTATAGCAATCAGCCCCAGCATTTT; CDR3aa: CASRTDSSYSNQPQHF
d_gene: -; v_gene: TRBV24-1; abundance: -; j_gene: TRBJ2-2; CDR3nt: TGTGCCACCAGTGACCCCCCCAAGGAGGAGCTGTTTTTT; CDR3aa: CATSDPPKEELFF
d_gene: -; v_gene: TRBV19; abundance: few; j_gene: TRBJ2-6; CDR3nt: TGTGCCAGTAGTCCGGAGCTGGGCTCTGGGGCCAACGTCCTGACTTTC; CDR3aa: CASSPELGSGANVLTF
d_gene: -; v_gene: TRBV10-3; abundance: few; j_gene: TRBJ1-4; CDR3nt: TGTGCCACCCATGGGGGGGACGAAAAACTGTTTTTT; CDR3aa: CATHGGDEKLFF
d_gene: -; v_gene: TRBV24-1; abundance: few; j_gene: TRBJ1-1; CDR3nt: TGTGCCACCAGTGATTCTGGGGCAGGGAGTTTCACTGAAGCTTTCTTT; CDR3aa: CATSDSGAGSFTEAFF
d_gene: TRBD1; v_gene: TRBV28; abundance: few; j_gene: TRBJ1-2; CDR3nt: TGTGCCAGCAGTTTTCTGGACAGGAAGAATTATGGCTACACCTTC; CDR3aa: CASSFLDRKNYGYTF
d_gene: TRBD2; v_gene: TRBV19; abundance: few; j_gene: TRBJ2-5; CDR3nt: TGTGCCAGTAGGGGACTAGCGGACCAAGAGACCCAGTACTTC; CDR3aa: CASRGLADQETQYF
d_gene: -; v_gene: TRBV28; abundance: -; j_gene: TRBJ2-6; CDR3nt: TGTGCCAGCTCAGACACCGGGTCTGGGGCCAACGTCCTGACTTTC; CDR3aa: CASSDTGSGANVLTF
d_gene: TRBD1; v_gene: TRBV12-3/TRBV12-4; abundance: -; j_gene: TRBJ1-4; CDR3nt: TGTGCCAGCAGCCCGGGGACAGAGGATGAAAAACTGTTTTTT; CDR3aa: CASSPGTEDEKLFF
d_gene: -; v_gene: TRBV4-2; abundance: -; j_gene: TRBJ2-5; CDR3nt: TGTGCCAGCAGCCGGGAGAACTCCCCCCGGGCCCAGACCCAGTACTTC; CDR3aa: CASSRENSPRAQTQYF
d_gene: TRBD1; v_gene: TRBV27; abundance: few; j_gene: TRBJ2-1; CDR3nt: TGTGCCAGCAGCGCCGGGACAGGGGGATACAATGAGCAGTTCTTC; CDR3aa: CASSAGTGGYNEQFF
d_gene: TRBD2; v_gene: TRBV4-1; abundance: -; j_gene: TRBJ2-1; CDR3nt: TGCGCCAGCAGAGAGATGACTAGCTCTTACCCAATTGAGCAGTTCTTC; CDR3aa: CASREMTSSYPIEQFF
d_gene: -; v_gene: TRBV3-1; abundance: -; j_gene: TRBJ1-2; CDR3nt: TGTGCCAGCAGACCCGCAGGGGCAGTCTATGGCTACACCTTC; CDR3aa: CASRPAGAVYGYTF
d_gene: TRBD2; v_gene: TRBV4-3; abundance: few; j_gene: TRBJ2-1; CDR3nt: TGCGCCAGCAGCCCTCAGGGGGGTACTAGCGGGAGGGCAGGGAATGAGCAGTTCTTC; CDR3aa: CASSPQGGTSGRAGNEQFF
d_gene: TRBD1; v_gene: TRBV4-1; abundance: -; j_gene: TRBJ1-2; CDR3nt: TGCGCCAGCAGCCATCCCGCAGGGGGAATTTATGGCTACACCTTC; CDR3aa: CASSHPAGGIYGYTF
d_gene: -; v_gene: TRBV7-6; abundance: -; j_gene: TRBJ1-1; CDR3nt: TGTGCCAGCAGCTTAGTTGGTCGAAGTGAAGCTTTCTTT; CDR3aa: CASSLVGRSEAFF
d_gene: -; v_gene: TRBV12-3/TRBV12-4; abundance: many; j_gene: TRBJ1-2; CDR3nt: TGTGCCAGCAGTTTGGGGTCAGGGGACTATGGCTACACCTTC; CDR3aa: CASSLGSGDYGYTF
d_gene: -; v_gene: TRBV7-9; abundance: once; j_gene: TRBJ1-6; CDR3nt: TGTGCCAGCAGCCCGTCAAAAGAGTCACCCCTCCACTTT; CDR3aa: CASSPSKESPLHF
d_gene: TRBD2; v_gene: TRBV7-8; abundance: -; j_gene: TRBJ2-3; CDR3nt: TGTGCCAGCAGCTTCGGTCGACTAGCGGGGAGCACAGATACGCAGTATTTT; CDR3aa: CASSFGRLAGSTDTQYF
d_gene: TRBD2; v_gene: TRBV19; abundance: few; j_gene: TRBJ2-1; CDR3nt: TGTGCCAGTAGTATTGGGACTAGCGAGTACAATGAGCAGTTCTTC; CDR3aa: CASSIGTSEYNEQFF
d_gene: TRBD2; v_gene: TRBV24-1; abundance: few; j_gene: TRBJ2-1; CDR3nt: TGTGCCACCCGGACTAGCGGGAGTGATGAGCAGTTCTTC; CDR3aa: CATRTSGSDEQFF